These 22 T cell receptor beta chains originate from one sample sequenced in a study of blood T cell repertoires in COVID-19 (TCRdb year 2020). To prepare the library, the immunoSEQ multiplex PCR assay was applied. Imported from immuneACCESS, the table was reduced by TCRdb to in-frame sequences with V and J called. These copies leave out some clones; in studies compared against another copy, an unresolved V gene accounts for under half, and the cause of the remainder is not known. The sample table lists 45,000 to 50,000 clones, approximately 83% of them with a count of one. The ten biggest clones cover approximately 33% of the sample. Input material: peripheral blood. All receptors derive from a woman aged 80 or older with COVID-19, enrolled during active disease.

J is TRBJ2-7 and V is TRBV6-5, with a possible D match to TRBD1 (6 bases). This CDR3 has 14 residues. CDR1 is MNHEY and CDR2 is SVGAGI in the germline V gene. V lost 2 bases and J 2 bases, leaving 10 bases between the germline ends. CDR3 sequence: CASSYQGPPYEQYF. The CDR3 nucleotides are TGTGCCAGCAGTTACCAGGGGCCCCCCTACGAGCAGTACTTC.

The chain is built from TRBV5-8 and TRBJ1-2; a weak D match, TRBD1 (5 bases). Germline-derived CDR1 and CDR2 are SGHTS and YDEGEE. There are 15 residues in the CDR3. V was clipped by 0 bases and J by 7 bases, with 16 bases between them. The CDR3 nucleotides are TGTGCCAGCAGCTTGGAACTGGGGCGCCCCGGTGGCTACACCTTC. As protein: CASSLELGRPGGYTF. The full variable domain, in which reference TRBV5-8 and TRBJ1-2 provide the parts outside the CDR3, is EAGVTQSPTHLIKTRGQQATLRCSPISGHTSVYWYQQALGLGLQFLLWYDEGEERNRGNFPPRFSGRQFPNYSSELNVNALELEDSALYLCASSLELGRPGGYTFGSGTRLTVV.

The chain has TRBV3-1 (or the pseudogene TRBV3-2) and TRBJ2-2; D is possibly TRBD1 (6 bases). The CDR3 length is 18 residues. Trimming stripped 0 bases from V and 0 bases from J, with 14 bases between. Germline values: CDR1 LGHDT, CDR2 YNNKEL (reference sequence). Written as DNA, the CDR3 is TGTGCCAGCAGCCAAGATCCCGGGACACCTCCGAACACCGGGGAGCTGTTTTTT. Translating it yields CASSQDPGTPPNTGELFF.

This sequence joins TRBV11-1 and TRBJ2-7; D not certain. Germline V gives CDR1 SGHAT, CDR2 FQDESV (reference sequence). This CDR3 has 15 residues. V lost 5 bases to trimming and J lost 4 bases, with 18 bases between them. CDR3 coding DNA: TGTGCCAGCAGCCCGGAACAACTGACTTCGTACGAGCAGTACTTC. Its protein is CASSPEQLTSYEQYF.

The CDR3 spells CASSLKREGPDTQYF. In nucleotides, the CDR3 is TGTGCCAGCAGTTTAAAACGGGAAGGCCCAGATACGCAGTATTTT. The V call is TRBV27, the J call TRBJ2-3; D may be TRBD2 (5 bases). This CDR3 spans 15 amino acids. In germline, CDR1 is MNHEY, CDR2 SMNVEV (reference sequence). Trimming stripped 2 bases from V and 4 bases from J, with 13 bases between.

The chain links TRBV6-5 to TRBJ2-7; 8 bases match TRBD1. The germline V gene encodes CDR1 MNHEY and CDR2 SVGAGI. V shed 6 bases and J 9 bases; nucleotides not matched to a gene: 13. The CDR3 is 14 amino acids. DNA of the CDR3: TGTGCCAGCAGGCCGACAGGGGTCTCCGCGGGGCAGTACTTC. As protein: CASRPTGVSAGQYF.

The rearrangement uses TRBV29-1 and TRBJ2-3; 11 bases are shared with TRBD2. V shed 6 bases, J shed 1 base, and the junction held 3 bases outside the gene matches. The CDR3 is 14 amino acids. Germline CDR1 SQVTM, CDR2 ANQGSEA. Here the CDR3 DNA reads TGCAGCGTCACTAGCGGGGGCCGCACAGATACGCAGTATTTT. Translated, it gives CSVTSGGRTDTQYF.

This chain uses TRBV29-1 with TRBJ1-2, with 10 bases identical to TRBD1. Trimming took 7 bases from V and 4 from J; bases not matched to a gene: 3. The CDR3 is made up of 12 amino acids. CDR1 and CDR2 (germline): SQVTM, ANQGSEA. CDR3 amino acids: CSAGDRGYGYTF. In DNA form, the CDR3 reads TGCAGCGCGGGGGACAGGGGCTATGGCTACACCTTC.

CDR3 region: CASSLRSSGANVLTF. The DNA of the CDR3 is TGCGCCAGCAGCCTCCGGAGCTCTGGGGCCAACGTCCTGACTTTC. The chain links TRBV5-1 to TRBJ2-6; D is uncertain. The CDR3 runs to 15 residues. Trimming left V 4 bases short and J 0 bases short, with 8 bases between. CDR1 SGHRS and CDR2 YFSETQ come from the germline V gene.

The chain recombines TRBV7-2 with TRBJ1-6, with D possibly TRBD1 on 5 matching bases. Germline CDR1 is SGHTA and CDR2 is FQGNSA. The V and J ends lost 2 bases and 8 bases respectively, with 13 bases between them. The CDR3 covers 15 residues. CDR3 nucleotide sequence: TGTGCCAGCAGCTTATGGTCCGGCAGGGATTCACCCCTCCACTTT. Protein: CASSLWSGRDSPLHF.

The gene calls are TRBV29-1 and TRBJ1-2; 8 bases match TRBD1. V lost 6 bases, J lost 10 bases, and 10 bases stayed unmatched. The CDR3 extends over 12 amino acids. CDR1 SQVTM and CDR2 ANQGSEA come from the germline V gene. The CDR3 loop reads CSVDRGGKVYTF. The CDR3 nucleotides read TGCAGCGTCGACAGGGGAGGCAAGGTCTACACCTTC. Complete variable domain (other parts from reference TRBV29-1 and TRBJ1-2): SAVISQKPSRDICQRGTSLTIQCQVDSQVTMMFWYRQQPGQSLTLIATANQGSEATYESGFVIDKFPISRPNLTFSTLTVSNMSPEDSSIYLCSVDRGGKVYTFGSGTRLTVV.

The chain links TRBV5-1 to TRBJ2-5; no definite D call. The CDR3 is 13 amino acids. CDR1 is SGHRS, CDR2 YFSETQ, per germline. With 0 bases removed from V and 5 bases from J, the gap between germline ends came to 8 bases. CDR3 amino acids: CASSLGASETQYF. DNA for the CDR3: TGCGCCAGCAGCTTGGGAGCAAGTGAGACCCAGTACTTC.

This clone was detected only once. J is TRBJ2-7 and V is TRBV6-2 or TRBV6-3, with a tentative D call TRBD1 (6 bases). The germline gives CDR1 MNHEY, CDR2 SVGEGT. CDR3 length: 13 amino acids. V was pared by 5 bases and J by 3 bases, with 11 bases between. CDR3 nucleotides: TGTGCCAGCAGTGAGACAGGTTACTACGAGCAGTACTTC. This translates into CASSETGYYEQYF.

The chain combines TRBV4-2 with TRBJ1-1; maybe TRBD1 (5 bases). The CDR3 is made up of 16 amino acids. V shed 5 bases and J shed 0 bases, with 16 bases lying between them. The germline V gene has CDR1 LGHNA and CDR2 YNFKEQ. CDR3 coding DNA: TGTGCCAGCAGCAACCGGGACTTAGTAGTGAACACTGAAGCTTTCTTT. Its protein is CASSNRDLVVNTEAFF.

This clone was found once. The CDR3 reads CASSFQEGTEAFF. The DNA of the CDR3 is TGTGCCAGCAGCTTCCAGGAAGGCACTGAAGCTTTCTTT. This chain joins TRBV7-9 and TRBJ1-1, with D unresolved. V dropped 3 bases and J dropped 4 bases, with 9 bases sitting between them. The CDR3 extends over 13 amino acids. The germline V gene has CDR1 SEHNR and CDR2 FQNEAQ (reference sequence). Based on the CDR3 plus reference TRBV7-9 and TRBJ1-1, the full variable domain is DTGVSQNPRHKITKRGQNVTFRCDPISEHNRLYWYRQTLGQGPEFLTYFQNEAQLEKSRLLSDRFSAERPKGSFSTLEIQRTEQGDSAMYLCASSFQEGTEAFFGQGTRLTVV.

V and J are TRBV28 and TRBJ1-4; possibly TRBD1 for D (6 bases). The CDR3 contains 14 residues. CDR1 MDHEN and CDR2 SYDVKM come from the germline V gene. V was trimmed by 6 bases and J by 8 bases, leaving 16 bases between them. DNA of the CDR3: TGTGCCAGCAGCCAAACAGGGATTCCGGAAAAACTGTTTTTT. Its translation: CASSQTGIPEKLFF.

CDR3 DNA sequence: TGTGCCAGCAGTTACGGGGAAGTGGAAGCTTTCTTT. This sequence encodes CASSYGEVEAFF. The chain recombines TRBV28 with TRBJ1-1, with D unresolved. The V end was cut by 4 bases, the J end by 8 bases, with 11 bases between. Germline lookup yields CDR1 MDHEN and CDR2 SYDVKM. The CDR3 loop spans 12 amino acids.

The chain combines TRBV6-1 with TRBJ1-5; 8 bases line up with TRBD1. Germline CDR1 is MNHNS and CDR2 is SASEGT. The CDR3 is made up of 17 amino acids. Unmatched junction bases numbered 7, after V lost 2 bases and J lost 1 base. CDR3 loop: CASSERTGRRSNQPQHF. CDR3 DNA: TGTGCCAGCAGTGAAAGGACAGGGCGGCGGAGCAATCAGCCCCAGCATTTT.

The CDR3 DNA is TGTGCCAGCAGTCCTTCCGCTGGGGCCAACGTCCTGACTTTC. Translating it yields CASSPSAGANVLTF. The chain carries TRBV6-5 and TRBJ2-6; D is unresolved. CDR1 and CDR2 from the germline V gene are MNHEY and SVGAGI. Trimming stripped 5 bases from V and 2 bases from J, with 7 bases between. The CDR3 is 14 residues long.

This chain uses TRBV9 with TRBJ2-7, with TRBD1 matching 7 bases. CDR1 and CDR2 from the germline V gene are SGDLS and YYNGEE. The CDR3 contains 15 residues. V lost 4 bases to trimming and J lost 2 bases; unmatched junction nucleotides: 9. The CDR3 nucleotides read TGTGCCAGCAGCCCAAGGACAGGAATGGCCTACGAGCAGTACTTC. It yields the protein CASSPRTGMAYEQYF.

This chain joins TRBV5-1 and TRBJ2-5, with unresolved D. The ends were cut back, 0 bases at V and 3 bases at J, with 6 bases in the middle. This CDR3 has 13 residues. The V gene's germline CDR1 is SGHRS and CDR2 YFSETQ. CDR3 sequence reads: CASSLGLEETQYF. CDR3 nucleotides: TGCGCCAGCAGCTTGGGATTAGAAGAGACCCAGTACTTC.

The chain employs TRBV28 and TRBJ2-7; the match to TRBD2 covers 9 bases. V was clipped by 7 bases and J by 6 bases; unmatched bases: 7. The CDR3 totals 13 residues. CDR1 and CDR2 from the germline V gene are MDHEN and SYDVKM. The CDR3 spells CASMASGMSEQYF. CDR3 DNA: TGTGCCAGCATGGCTAGCGGGATGAGCGAGCAGTACTTC.